One sample yielded the 21 T cell receptor beta chains listed below, sequenced in a study of regulatory T cells in long-lasting Graves disease. Time point given: newly diagnosed GD, antithyroid drugs for less than 3 months. Generation of the TCR library employed RNA extracted from PBMCs. Through Arm-PCR of CDR3 regions and iRepertoire HTBI primers, TCR beta libraries were built. One entry per CDR3 protein results from TCRdb running MiXCR on the multiplex PCR reads. The top ten hold roughly 8.9% of the sample, which has approximately 540,000 distinct CDR3 sequences, 9.5% to 15% seen once. These records were also assigned to another study, of T cells in Graves' hyperthyroidism and ophthalmopathy.

Material: peripheral blood mononuclear cells (PBMCs), obtained at new diagnosis, from a patient treated with antithyroid drugs. These TCRs come from a woman aged 25 to 39 with Graves disease.

This clonotype has a count of ten or more. This chain uses TRBV5-1 with TRBJ1-1, with 10 bases aligning to TRBD1. CDR1 and CDR2 from the germline V gene are SGHRS and YFSETQ. V lost 3 bases and J lost 0; bases outside the gene matches: 11. The CDR3 is 18 amino acids. CDR3 sequence reads: CASSYRTGGNIMNTEAFF. The CDR3 DNA sequence: TGCGCCAGCAGCTACAGGACAGGGGGAAACATCATGAACACTGAAGCTTTCTTT.

On this clonotype itself: The germline gene is not matched at one end of the junction; a read error may be the cause. The chain uses TRBV6-1 and TRBJ1-1; tentative D call: TRBD1 (5 bases). CDR3 length: 13 residues. Germline CDR1 is MNHNS and CDR2 is SASEGT. In nucleotides, the CDR3 is TGTGCCAGCAGCGAAGTACAGGAGGGACCCGCTTTCTTT. Protein sequence: CASSEVQEGPAFF.

This clonotype appeared many times. This chain connects TRBV4-1 to TRBJ2-1; D not certain. Trimming pared 0 bases from V and 0 bases from J, leaving 6 bases between. In germline, CDR1 is MGHRA, CDR2 YSYEKL. The CDR3 has 15 residues. The CDR3 nucleotides read TGCGCCAGCAGCCAAGAGGTACGCTCCTACAATGAGCAGTTCTTC. Translated, it gives CASSQEVRSYNEQFF.

V gene TRBV5-1 combines with J gene TRBJ2-3; no clear D gene. V was cut by 2 bases and J by 1 base, with 8 bases left in between. CDR3 length: 14 amino acids. The germline gives CDR1 SGHRS, CDR2 YFSETQ. The CDR3: CASSFTVGTDTQYF. CDR3 bases: TGCGCCAGCAGCTTTACAGTAGGCACAGATACGCAGTATTTT.

The chain carries TRBV3-1 and TRBJ2-2; D possibly matches TRBD1 or TRBD2 (5 bases each). Trimming pared 4 bases from V and 7 bases from J, leaving 16 bases between. The CDR3 loop spans 15 amino acids. Germline V gives CDR1 LGHDT, CDR2 YNNKEL (reference sequence). DNA of the CDR3: TGTGCCAGCAGCCGACGGCAGGGTGGGAGCGGGGAGCTGTTTTTT. Translated: CASSRRQGGSGELFF.

The table lists this clonotype with many counts. The chain recombines TRBV7-2 with TRBJ2-2; 8 bases are shared with TRBD2. The CDR3 sequence is 16 residues long. Trimming cost V 5 bases and J 6 bases; bases outside gene matches: 11. The germline V gene has CDR1 SGHTA and CDR2 FQGNSA. The CDR3 coding sequence is TGTGCCAGCAGCCTGGCGACGGGAGGGCCGTCCGGGGAGCTGTTTTTT. This gives the protein CASSLATGGPSGELFF.

The table lists this clonotype with a few counts. A much larger clone lies a single base off, so this may be a read error. The rearrangement joins TRBV9 to TRBJ1-4; TRBD1 matches 7 bases. Germline V gives CDR1 SGDLS, CDR2 YYNGEE. The CDR3 extends over 14 amino acids. The CDR3 nucleotides read TGTGCCAGCAGCGAGGGACAGCGTAATGAAGAACTGTTTTTT. Amino acids: CASSEGQRNEELFF.

This clonotype is a singleton in its sample. A read error is possible here, since a much larger clone lies one base away. The rearrangement joins TRBV2 to TRBJ2-2, with D perhaps TRBD2 (6 bases). The CDR3 spans 14 residues. The germline gives CDR1 SNHLY, CDR2 FYNNEI. For the CDR3, the DNA is TGTGCCAGCAGCCCTAGCTTACCGGCCGGGGGGCTGTTTTTT. Amino acids: CASSPSLPAGGLFF.

This clonotype was observed many times. This sequence joins TRBV30 and TRBJ1-5, with D possibly matching TRBD1 (6 bases). The germline CDR1 and CDR2 sequences are GTSNPN and SVGIG (reference sequence). The V gene lost 2 bases and the J gene lost 5 bases, with 10 bases spanning the gap. The CDR3 has 13 amino acids. Here the CDR3 DNA reads TGTGCCTGGAGTTGGGGGGCGGATCAGCCCCAGCATTTT. Protein sequence: CAWSWGADQPQHF.

This clonotype was counted many times. The chain is built from TRBV5-6 and TRBJ2-3; D gene unclear. Germline assignment: CDR1 SGHDT and CDR2 YYEEEE. The length of the CDR3 is 15 residues. Trimming took 4 bases from V and 4 from J, leaving 16 bases between them. The CDR3 region is CASSHSQRGADTQYF. CDR3 in DNA: TGTGCCAGCAGCCATTCTCAGAGAGGTGCAGATACGCAGTATTTT.

This clonotype was detected a few times. The chain is built from TRBV30 and TRBJ1-2; TRBD1 is a possible D gene (5 bases). Germline V CDR1 and CDR2: GTSNPN, SVGIG (reference sequence). The CDR3 has 18 residues. The germline V and J ends were trimmed by 2 bases and 4 bases, with 26 bases remaining between them. The CDR3 nucleotides are TGTGCCTGGAGTCCCGACGACGGACACCCTTTCTCCATCTATGGCTACACCTTC. Translated, it gives CAWSPDDGHPFSIYGYTF.

This clonotype has ten or more counts. The chain combines TRBV12-3 or TRBV12-4 with TRBJ1-1, with 9 bases aligning to TRBD1. CDR3 length equals 20 residues. V lost 2 bases, J lost 4 bases, and 20 bases stayed unmatched. CDR3 amino acids: CASSLIGVGTGTLPGTEAFF. As DNA, the CDR3 is TGTGCCAGCAGTTTAATCGGGGTCGGGACAGGGACTTTGCCGGGCACTGAAGCTTTCTTT.

In its sample, this clonotype was seen many times. The CDR3 sequence: CASSRKTGDYEQYF. CDR3 coding DNA: TGTGCCAGCAGCAGAAAAACAGGGGACTACGAGCAGTACTTC. The chain joins TRBV7-8 to TRBJ2-7, with 7 bases matching TRBD1. This CDR3 region has 14 residues. The germline V gene encodes CDR1 SGHVS and CDR2 FQNEAQ. V shed 5 bases, J shed 3 bases, and the junction held 7 bases outside the gene matches.

This clonotype showed up many times. This chain joins TRBV7-3 and TRBJ2-7; 8 bases are a match to TRBD1. The CDR3 covers 19 residues. Unmatched junction bases numbered 22, after V lost 3 bases and J lost 6 bases. Germline V gives CDR1 SGHTA, CDR2 FQGTGA. CDR3 in amino acids: CASSFPSLWFQGASREQYF. Here the CDR3 DNA reads TGTGCCAGCAGCTTTCCATCGTTGTGGTTTCAGGGGGCGAGTCGCGAGCAGTACTTC.

This clonotype was seen more than once but under ten times. This chain links TRBV6-2 or TRBV6-3 with TRBJ2-1, with D maybe TRBD2 (6 bases). The germline CDR1 and CDR2 sequences are MNHEY and SVGEGT. The CDR3 is 16 residues long. The germline V and J ends were trimmed by 5 bases and 9 bases, with 23 bases remaining between them. The CDR3 DNA sequence: TGTGCCAGCAGTCAACGGACTACTCAGGGCTTAGCTGAGCAGTTCTTC. Translation gives CASSQRTTQGLAEQFF.

The J gene is TRBJ1-1, the V gene TRBV28; D uncertain. Trimming cost V 4 bases and J 4 bases, with 7 bases left between them. The CDR3 has 12 amino acids. Germline CDR1 is MDHEN and CDR2 is SYDVKM. The DNA of the CDR3 is TGTGCCAGCAGTTATCCTAGCACTGAAGCTTTCTTT. Translation gives CASSYPSTEAFF.

This clonotype has just a few counts. The chain employs TRBV3-1 and TRBJ1-3, with 9 bases fitting TRBD1. The V and J ends lost 2 bases and 0 bases, in that order; junction bases with no gene match: 8. The germline gives CDR1 LGHDT, CDR2 YNNKEL (reference sequence). The length of the CDR3 is 18 residues. The CDR3 bases are TGTGCCAGCAGCCAATGGCACAGGGGGCTCCCCTCTGGAAACACCATATATTTT. This translates into CASSQWHRGLPSGNTIYF.

In this sample, this clonotype turned up many times. The chain couples TRBV24-1 to TRBJ2-1, with 10 nucleotides matching TRBD2. Germline lookup yields CDR1 KGHDR and CDR2 SFDVKD. This CDR3 is built from 14 residues. Trimming removed 9 bases from V and 3 bases from J; junction bases left unmatched: 4. CDR3 amino acids: CATRSGRLYNEQFF. The DNA of the CDR3 is TGTGCCACCCGTAGCGGGAGGCTCTACAATGAGCAGTTCTTC.

The chain has TRBV6-2 or TRBV6-3 and TRBJ1-5; TRBD1 aligns across 10 bases. V dropped 4 bases and J dropped 6; count of bases not matched to a gene: 9. The CDR3 sequence is 16 residues long. CDR1 is MNHEY and CDR2 is SVGEGT in the germline V gene. The CDR3 DNA reads as TGTGCCAGCAGTTCACGTAGACAGGGGGCCGGTCAGCCCCAGCATTTT. Protein: CASSSRRQGAGQPQHF.

This clonotype was picked up many times. The chain employs TRBV29-1 and TRBJ2-7, with 9 bases fitting TRBD1. Germline lookup yields CDR1 SQVTM and CDR2 ANQGSEA. V shed 4 bases and J 2 bases; nucleotides not matched to a gene: 6. This CDR3 is 14 amino acids long. The CDR3: CSVGGQGFTYEQYF. The CDR3 nucleotides read TGCAGCGTTGGGGGACAGGGTTTCACCTACGAGCAGTACTTC.

For the CDR3, the DNA is TGTGCCATTTGGGACTATGGCTACACCTTC. Translation gives CAIWDYGYTF. V usage is TRBV10-3 and J usage is TRBJ1-2; D is ambiguous. The length of the CDR3 is 10 residues. CDR1 and CDR2 (germline): ENHRY, SYGVKD. Trimming removed 9 bases from V and 3 bases from J, with 5 bases in between.